What follows is one T cell receptor (beta chain) and its context. This sample was included in a study of monozygotic twins with inflammatory bowel disease. With the 5' RACE reads reprocessed, TCRdb shows one record per CDR3 protein and no DNA. Recorded here are more than 95,000 distinct CDR3 sequences; the top ten clones represent under 2.5%. This CDR3 region has 13 residues. Germline V gene lookup returns CDR1 LGHDT and CDR2 YNNKEL (reference sequence). Specimen: blood. The origin of this receptor is a human donor with ulcerative colitis or Crohn's disease, or a healthy co-twin of an affected twin (not recorded which). The chain couples TRBV3-1 to TRBJ2-7; TCRdb names TRBD1, which stays unverified in the absence of DNA. The CDR3 sequence: CASSQGRVVEQYF.